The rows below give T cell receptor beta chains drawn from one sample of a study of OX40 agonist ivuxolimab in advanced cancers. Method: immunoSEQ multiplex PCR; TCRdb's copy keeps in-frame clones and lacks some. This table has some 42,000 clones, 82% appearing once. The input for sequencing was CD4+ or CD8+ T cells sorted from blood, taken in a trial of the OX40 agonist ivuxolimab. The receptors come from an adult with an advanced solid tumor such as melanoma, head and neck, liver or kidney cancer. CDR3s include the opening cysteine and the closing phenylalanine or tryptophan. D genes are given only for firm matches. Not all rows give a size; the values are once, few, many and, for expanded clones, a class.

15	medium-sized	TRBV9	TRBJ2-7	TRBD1	CASSPTGAISYEQYF	TGTGCCAGCAGCCCGACAGGGGCTATCTCCTACGAGCAGTACTTC
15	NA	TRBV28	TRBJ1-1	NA	CASSFVRDPGVEAFF	TGTGCCAGCAGTTTCGTCAGGGACCCGGGGGTTGAAGCTTTCTTT
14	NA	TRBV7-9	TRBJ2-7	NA	CASSSRTGRDEQYF	TGTGCCAGCAGCTCGAGGACAGGGAGGGACGAGCAGTACTTC
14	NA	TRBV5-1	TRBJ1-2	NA	CASRTESTNYGYTF	TGCGCCAGTAGAACAGAATCAACAAACTATGGCTACACCTTC
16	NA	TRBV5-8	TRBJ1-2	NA	CASSLGTLTRNYGYTF	TGTGCCAGCAGCTTGGGGACTCTGACGCGGAACTATGGCTACACCTTC
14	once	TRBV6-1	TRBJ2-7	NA	CASSDMGAGYEQYF	TGTGCCAGCAGTGACATGGGGGCAGGCTACGAGCAGTACTTC
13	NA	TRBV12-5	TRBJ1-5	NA	CASGLGSYQPQHF	TGTGCTAGTGGTTTGGGGAGTTATCAGCCCCAGCATTTT
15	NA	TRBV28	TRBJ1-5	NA	CASRGDRDRWYSQHF	TGTGCCAGCAGAGGTGACCGGGATCGGTGGTATTCCCAGCATTTT
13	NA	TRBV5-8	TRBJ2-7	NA	CASRASTHYEQYF	TGTGCCTCCAGGGCCTCTACACACTACGAGCAGTACTTC
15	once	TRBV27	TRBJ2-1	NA	CASSHHRVGDNEQFF	TGTGCCAGCAGCCACCACAGGGTAGGGGACAATGAGCAGTTCTTC
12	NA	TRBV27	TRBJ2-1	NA	CASSSHSEEQFF	TGTGCCAGCAGTTCGCATAGTGAAGAGCAGTTCTTC
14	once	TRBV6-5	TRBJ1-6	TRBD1	CASSSQGAGSPLHF	TGTGCCAGCAGTTCTCAGGGGGCGGGTTCACCCCTCCACTTT
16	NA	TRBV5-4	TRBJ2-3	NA	CASSLGPEGSTDTQYF	TGTGCCAGCAGCTTGGGCCCGGAGGGCTCCACAGATACGCAGTATTTT
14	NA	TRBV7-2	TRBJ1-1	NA	CASSFLRGNTEAFF	TGTGCCAGCAGCTTTTTACGTGGGAACACTGAAGCTTTCTTT
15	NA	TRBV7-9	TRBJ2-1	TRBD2	CASSSSGGILNEQFF	TGTGCCAGCAGCTCTAGCGGGGGGATCCTCAATGAGCAGTTCTTC
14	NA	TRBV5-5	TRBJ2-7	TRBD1	CASSGGQEYYEQYF	TGTGCCAGCAGCGGGGGACAGGAGTACTACGAGCAGTACTTC
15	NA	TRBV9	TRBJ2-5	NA	CASSEGLGAGETQYF	TGTGCCAGCAGCGAGGGCCTCGGGGCTGGAGAGACCCAGTACTTC
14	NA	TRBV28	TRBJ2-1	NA	CASSFKGLNNEQFF	TGTGCCAGCAGTTTTAAGGGACTTAACAATGAGCAGTTCTTC
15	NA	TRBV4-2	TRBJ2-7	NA	CASSPRDTSGYEQYF	TGTGCCAGCAGCCCTCGGGACACCTCAGGCTACGAGCAGTACTTC
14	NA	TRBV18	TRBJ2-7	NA	CASSPGQPQDEQYF	TGTGCCAGCTCACCCGGTCAGCCGCAGGACGAGCAGTACTTC
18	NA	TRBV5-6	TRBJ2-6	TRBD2	CASSLPIAGSSGANVLTF	TGTGCCAGCAGCTTACCCATAGCGGGGAGCTCTGGGGCCAACGTCCTGACTTTC
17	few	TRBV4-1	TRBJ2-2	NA	CASSQEAQADMTGELFF	TGCGCCAGCAGCCAAGAAGCACAAGCGGACATGACCGGGGAGCTGTTTTTT
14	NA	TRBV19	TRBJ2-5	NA	CASSGGGQQETQYF	TGTGCCAGTAGTGGGGGAGGACAGCAAGAGACCCAGTACTTC
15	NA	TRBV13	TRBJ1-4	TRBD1	CASRQTGGSNEKLFF	TGTGCCAGCAGACAAACAGGGGGCTCTAATGAAAAACTGTTTTTT
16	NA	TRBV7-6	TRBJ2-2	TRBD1	CASSLGTGGSSGELFF	TGTGCCAGCAGCTTGGGGACAGGGGGCTCCTCCGGGGAGCTGTTTTTT
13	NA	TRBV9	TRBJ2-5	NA	CASSDRVGETQYF	TGTGCCAGCAGCGACAGGGTAGGAGAGACCCAGTACTTC
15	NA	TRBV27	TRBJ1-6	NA	CASSFGAGHNSPLHF	TGTGCCAGCAGTTTTGGGGCAGGCCATAATTCACCCCTCCACTTT
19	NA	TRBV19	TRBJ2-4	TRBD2	CASTPGTSGGLLAKNIQYF	TGTGCCAGTACCCCCGGGACTAGCGGGGGGTTACTAGCCAAAAACATTCAGTACTTC
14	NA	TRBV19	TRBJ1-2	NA	CASSPLLDYYGYTF	TGTGCCAGTAGTCCCCTCCTCGACTACTATGGCTACACCTTC
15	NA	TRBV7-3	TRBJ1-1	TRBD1	CASSPTGVRDAEAFF	TGTGCCAGCAGCCCTACAGGGGTGCGGGACGCTGAAGCTTTCTTT
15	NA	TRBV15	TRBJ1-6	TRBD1	CATSIVDRDNSPLHF	TGTGCCACCAGCATCGTGGACAGGGATAATTCACCCCTCCACTTT
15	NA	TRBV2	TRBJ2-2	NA	CASRRQEGVTGELFF	TGTGCCAGCAGGCGTCAGGAAGGGGTTACCGGGGAGCTGTTTTTT
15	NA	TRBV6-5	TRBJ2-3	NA	CASSSRLPPTDTQYF	TGTGCCAGCAGCTCTAGGCTCCCCCCCACAGATACGCAGTATTTT
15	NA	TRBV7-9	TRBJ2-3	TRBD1	CASSSRDRNTDTQYF	TGTGCCAGCAGCTCCCGGGACAGGAACACAGATACGCAGTATTTT
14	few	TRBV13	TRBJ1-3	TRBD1	CASSSQGAGNTIYF	TGTGCCAGCAGCTCACAGGGGGCTGGAAACACCATATATTTT
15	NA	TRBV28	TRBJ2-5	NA	CASSFTGQNQETQYF	TGTGCCAGCAGTTTCACAGGACAGAACCAAGAGACCCAGTACTTC
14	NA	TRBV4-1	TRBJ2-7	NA	CASSQAAGSYEQYF	TGCGCCAGCAGCCAAGCGGCGGGATCCTACGAGCAGTACTTC
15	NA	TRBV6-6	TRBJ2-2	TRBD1	CASSYRDRGPGELFF	TGTGCCAGCAGTTACCGGGACAGGGGGCCCGGGGAGCTGTTTTTT
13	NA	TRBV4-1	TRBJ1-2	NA	CASSQSEGYGYTF	TGCGCCAGCAGCCAATCGGAGGGCTATGGCTACACCTTC
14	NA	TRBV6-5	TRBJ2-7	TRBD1	CASSRNDRGYEQYF	TGTGCCAGCAGCCGTAATGACAGGGGTTACGAGCAGTACTTC
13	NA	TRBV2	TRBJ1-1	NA	CASTEGAAGGAFF	TGTGCCAGCACCGAAGGGGCAGCCGGGGGAGCTTTCTTT
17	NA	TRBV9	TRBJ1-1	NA	CASSVEGALWVNTEAFF	TGTGCCAGCAGCGTAGAAGGGGCCTTGTGGGTGAACACTGAAGCTTTCTTT
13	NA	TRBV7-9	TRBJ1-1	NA	CASSRGANTEAFF	TGTGCCAGCAGTCGAGGGGCGAACACTGAAGCTTTCTTT
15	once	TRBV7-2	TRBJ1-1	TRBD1	CASSFWTGVGTEAFF	TGTGCCAGCAGCTTCTGGACAGGGGTAGGCACTGAAGCTTTCTTT
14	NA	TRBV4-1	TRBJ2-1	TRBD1	CASSAGTGYNEQFF	TGCGCCAGCAGCGCCGGGACAGGATACAATGAGCAGTTCTTC
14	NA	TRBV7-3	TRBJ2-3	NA	CASSSPQSTDTQYF	TGTGCCAGCAGCTCCCCGCAAAGCACAGATACGCAGTATTTT
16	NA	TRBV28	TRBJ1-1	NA	CASRKAGEWVNTEAFF	TGTGCCAGCAGAAAAGCGGGGGAGTGGGTGAACACTGAAGCTTTCTTT
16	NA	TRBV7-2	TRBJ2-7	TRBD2	CASSLGLAGVFYEQYF	TGTGCCAGCAGCTTAGGACTAGCGGGAGTTTTCTACGAGCAGTACTTC
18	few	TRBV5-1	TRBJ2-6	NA	CASSLNLGLLSGANVLTF	TGCGCCAGCAGCTTGAACCTGGGGTTACTCTCTGGGGCCAACGTCCTGACTTTC
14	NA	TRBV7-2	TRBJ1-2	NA	CASSTPTVDYGYTF	TGTGCCAGCAGCACCCCGACAGTTGACTATGGCTACACCTTC
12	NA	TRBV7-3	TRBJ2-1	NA	CASGAGNNEQFF	TGTGCCAGCGGGGCAGGGAACAATGAGCAGTTCTTC
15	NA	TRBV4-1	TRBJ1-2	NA	CASSQDVPGARGYTF	TGCGCCAGCAGCCAAGACGTACCAGGGGCGAGGGGCTACACCTTC